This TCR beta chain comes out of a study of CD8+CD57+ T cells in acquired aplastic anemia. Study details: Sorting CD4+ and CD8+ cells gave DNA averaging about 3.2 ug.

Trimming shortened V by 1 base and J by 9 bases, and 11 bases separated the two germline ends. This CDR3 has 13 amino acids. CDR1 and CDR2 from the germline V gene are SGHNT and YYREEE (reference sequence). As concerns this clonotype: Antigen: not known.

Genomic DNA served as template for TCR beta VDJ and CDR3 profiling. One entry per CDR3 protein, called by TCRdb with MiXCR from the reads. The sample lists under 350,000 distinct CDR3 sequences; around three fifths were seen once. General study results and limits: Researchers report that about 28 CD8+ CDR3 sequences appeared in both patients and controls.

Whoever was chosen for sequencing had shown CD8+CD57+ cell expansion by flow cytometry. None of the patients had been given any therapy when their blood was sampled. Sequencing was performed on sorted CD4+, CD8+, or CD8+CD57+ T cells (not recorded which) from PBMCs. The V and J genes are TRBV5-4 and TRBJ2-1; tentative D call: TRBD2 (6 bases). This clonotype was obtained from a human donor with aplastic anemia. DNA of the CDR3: TGTGCCAGCAGCTTGACTAGCACTTTTGAGCAGTTCTTC. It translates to CASSLTSTFEQFF.